Shown below are 28 T cell receptor beta chains from a single sample sequenced in a study of blood T cell repertoires in COVID-19. The protocol was immunoSEQ multiplex PCR, while the TCRdb copy is restricted to in-frame clones and leaves out a portion. The sample shows approximately 81,000 clones, approximately 91% of them seen only once. The sample comprised peripheral blood. The receptors stem from a man between 65 and 80 years old with active or convalescent COVID-19.

This clone was observed a single time. V gene TRBV30 combines with J gene TRBJ1-4; D is unclear. The ends were cut back, 3 bases at V and 3 bases at J, with 14 bases in the middle. Per the germline V gene, CDR1 is GTSNPN and CDR2 is SVGIG (reference sequence). There are 15 residues in the CDR3. CDR3 loop: CAWRGSGRPNEKLFF. DNA of the CDR3: TGTGCCTGGAGGGGCTCAGGAAGGCCTAATGAAAAACTGTTTTTT.

V is TRBV7-2 and J is TRBJ1-5; no clear D gene. The V end was cut by 1 base, the J end by 6 bases, with 10 bases between. CDR3 size: 14 residues. In germline, CDR1 is SGHTA, CDR2 FQGNSA. CDR3 coding DNA: TGTGCCAGCAGCTTAGGCAGGATCGGTCAGCCCCAGCATTTT. It specifies CASSLGRIGQPQHF.

This chain connects TRBV20-1 to TRBJ2-3; D is possibly TRBD2 (6 bases). V was cut by 3 bases and J by 10 bases, with 23 bases left in between. Germline V gives CDR1 DFQATT, CDR2 SNEGSKA (reference sequence). The CDR3 is made up of 15 amino acids. This chain's CDR3 is CSASWQGGVDAPQYF. CDR3 DNA sequence: TGCAGTGCTAGTTGGCAGGGAGGAGTGGATGCTCCGCAGTATTTT.

This chain joins TRBV28 and TRBJ1-4, with a weak D call TRBD1 (5 bases). V shed 6 bases and J shed 1 base, with 15 bases lying between them. Germline V gives CDR1 MDHEN, CDR2 SYDVKM. The CDR3 extends over 16 amino acids. The CDR3 region is CASSRATGLTNEKLFF. CDR3 DNA: TGTGCCAGCAGCCGAGCTACAGGATTAACTAATGAAAAACTGTTTTTT.

The table lists this clone with a count of one. This rearrangement joins TRBV7-9 to TRBJ1-6; the D is unclear. This CDR3 has 14 residues. Trimming shortened V by 7 bases and J by 2 bases, and 9 bases separated the two germline ends. Germline V lookup: CDR1 SEHNR, CDR2 FQNEAQ (reference sequence). For the CDR3, the DNA is TGTGCCAGCACCAGTGGCCCCTATAATTCACCCCTCCACTTT. The encoded protein is CASTSGPYNSPLHF.

The chain couples TRBV5-4 to TRBJ1-4; D ambiguous. Germline V gene lookup returns CDR1 SGHNT and CDR2 YYREEE (reference sequence). CDR3 length: 12 residues. The V end was cut by 4 bases, the J end by 6 bases, with 7 bases between. The DNA of the CDR3 is TGTGCCAGCAGCCGGGAGGATGAAAAACTGTTTTTT. The encoded protein is CASSREDEKLFF.

The J gene is TRBJ2-7, the V gene TRBV5-1; 10 nucleotides agree with TRBD2. This CDR3 comprises 15 residues. V lost 2 bases, J lost 3 bases, and 5 bases stayed unmatched. Per the germline V gene, CDR1 is SGHRS and CDR2 is YFSETQ. Here the CDR3 reads CASSFSGGDYYEQYF. CDR3 nucleotide sequence: TGCGCCAGCAGCTTCAGCGGGGGGGATTACTACGAGCAGTACTTC.

The V gene is TRBV10-2, the J gene TRBJ2-7, with D perhaps TRBD2 (6 bases). Germline assignment: CDR1 WSHSY and CDR2 SAAADI. Trimming left V 5 bases short and J 3 bases short, with 11 bases between. This CDR3 has 13 residues. CDR3 sequence reads: CASSPGTYYEQYF. The CDR3 DNA reads TGCGCCAGCAGTCCCGGGACTTACTACGAGCAGTACTTC.

This sequence joins TRBV5-1 and TRBJ1-6, with D possibly TRBD1 on 6 matching bases. The CDR3 runs 14 residues. Germline V lookup: CDR1 SGHRS, CDR2 YFSETQ. V lost 0 bases, J lost 7 bases, and 8 bases lay in between. The DNA for the CDR3 is TGCGCCAGCAGCTTGGGGGACAAGAATTCACCCCTCCACTTT. This translates into CASSLGDKNSPLHF.

The chain is built from TRBV5-5 and TRBJ1-6; D possibly corresponds to TRBD1 (5 bases). The length of the CDR3 is 14 residues. Trimming took off 5 bases at V and 6 bases at J, with 12 bases between the two ends. The V gene's germline CDR1 is SGHKS and CDR2 YYEKEE (reference sequence). CDR3 sequence (DNA): TGTGCCAGCAGTGGCGGGACCCTTAATTCACCCCTCCACTTT. This encodes CASSGGTLNSPLHF.

The V gene is TRBV12-3 or TRBV12-4, the J gene TRBJ1-3; tentatively, D is TRBD1 (5 bases). V dropped 2 bases and J dropped 9 bases, with 11 bases sitting between them. CDR3 size: 13 residues. The CDR3 spells CASSLKGVGTIYF. The CDR3 bases are TGTGCCAGCAGTTTAAAAGGGGTAGGCACCATATATTTT.

This sequence joins TRBV9 and TRBJ1-2, with 8 bases matching TRBD1. CDR3 length: 16 amino acids. J gave up 6 bases and V 4 bases, and 14 bases lay outside the gene matches. CDR1 SGDLS and CDR2 YYNGEE come from the germline V gene. CDR3 in amino acids: CASSPGTGPGGNGYTF. CDR3 DNA: TGTGCCAGCAGCCCAGGAACCGGGCCAGGGGGCAATGGCTACACCTTC.

The chain recombines TRBV11-2 with TRBJ1-3, with a weak D call TRBD1 (5 bases). Germline CDR1 reads SGHAT; CDR2 reads FQNNGV. CDR3 length equals 16 residues. V was cut by 5 bases and J by 0 bases, with 14 bases left in between. The CDR3 nucleotides read TGTGCCAGCAGCCCCCGGACAAGAACCTCTGGAAACACCATATATTTT. Encoded protein: CASSPRTRTSGNTIYF. The full variable domain, with the rest looked up from reference TRBV11-2 and TRBJ1-3, is EAGVAQSPRYKIIEKRQSVAFWCNPISGHATLYWYQQILGQGPKLLIQFQNNGVVDDSQLPKDRFSAERLKGVDSTLKIQPAKLEDSAVYLCASSPRTRTSGNTIYFGEGSWLTVV.

This sequence joins TRBV6-1 and TRBJ2-3; D is uncertain. Looked up from germline, CDR1 is MNHNS and CDR2 is SASEGT. V lost 5 bases, J lost 2 bases, and 17 bases lay in between. This CDR3 is built from 16 residues. The CDR3 protein is CASSQDSRWYTDTQYF. The DNA for the CDR3 is TGTGCCAGCAGTCAAGACTCCAGGTGGTACACAGATACGCAGTATTTT.

The genes are TRBV9 and TRBJ1-5; D possibly corresponds to TRBD1 (6 bases). The CDR3 covers 15 residues. Germline lookup yields CDR1 SGDLS and CDR2 YYNGEE. V was pared by 4 bases and J by 0 bases, with 11 bases between. The CDR3 loop reads CASSLGGASNQPQHF. The CDR3 DNA is TGTGCCAGCAGCCTCGGGGGGGCTAGCAATCAGCCCCAGCATTTT.

This clone has a single count. The CDR3 DNA sequence: TGTGCCAGCAGTTTTGAGCACAGGGAAACCTACGAGCAGTACTTC. Its translation: CASSFEHRETYEQYF. This chain joins TRBV27 and TRBJ2-7; a possible D gene is TRBD1 (6 bases). This CDR3 region has 15 residues. Trimming removed 3 bases at V and 2 bases at J, with 14 bases between. The germline CDR1 and CDR2 sequences are MNHEY and SMNVEV (reference sequence).

This sequence joins TRBV21-1 and TRBJ1-5; the table's D gene call, TRBD1, was not cross checked with the DNA. TRBV21-1 is flagged as a pseudogene. The CDR3 has 19 residues. DNA of the CDR3: TGTGCCAGCAGCCTTCCAGAGGACAGTGGATTTTATAGCAATCAGCCCCAGCATTTT. It codes for CASSLPEDSGFYSNQPQHF.

The chain carries TRBV7-9 and TRBJ1-2; 7 bases are shared with TRBD1. Germline loops: CDR1 SEHNR, CDR2 FQNEAQ (reference sequence). CDR3 size: 14 residues. V shed 2 bases, J shed 2 bases, and the junction held 2 bases outside the gene matches. CDR3: CASSLPTGNYGYTF. The CDR3 coding sequence is TGTGCCAGCAGCTTACCGACAGGGAACTATGGCTACACCTTC.

The rearrangement joins TRBV15 to TRBJ1-4; D possibly corresponds to TRBD1 (5 bases). Germline V gene data show CDR1 as LNHNV and CDR2 as YYDKDF (reference sequence). Trimming took off 0 bases at V and 7 bases at J, with 9 bases between the two ends. The CDR3 sequence is 14 residues long. The CDR3 DNA reads TGTGCCACCAGCAGAGATAGGGGATTTGAAAAACTGTTTTTT. Translation gives CATSRDRGFEKLFF.

The chain joins TRBV6-5 to TRBJ1-2, with TRBD1 as a possible D gene (5 bases). The V gene's germline CDR1 is MNHEY and CDR2 SVGAGI. CDR3 length equals 12 residues. Trimming stripped 10 bases from V and 3 bases from J, with 12 bases between. The CDR3 sequence: CATSRGDYGYTF. For the CDR3, the DNA is TGTGCCACGAGCCGGGGGGACTATGGCTACACCTTC.

In its sample, this clone was seen once. V usage is TRBV30 and J usage is TRBJ2-7; 9 positions agree with TRBD1. The CDR3 loop spans 11 amino acids. Germline V gene lookup returns CDR1 GTSNPN and CDR2 SVGIG (reference sequence). J was trimmed by 6 bases and V by 3 bases; bases with no gene match: 0. CDR3 amino acids: CAWRDRGEQYF. CDR3 bases: TGTGCCTGGAGGGACAGGGGCGAGCAGTACTTC.

The V call is TRBV9, the J call TRBJ1-6; 10 bases are a match to TRBD1. Germline CDR1 reads SGDLS; CDR2 reads YYNGEE. The CDR3 totals 18 residues. Trimming at V came to 0 bases and at J to 5 bases, leaving 8 bases not matched to a gene. CDR3 loop: CASSVGRLGTGDNSPLHF. In DNA, the CDR3 is TGTGCCAGCAGCGTAGGGAGGTTGGGGACAGGGGATAATTCACCCCTCCACTTT.

J is TRBJ1-6 and V is TRBV19, with TRBD1 matching 8 bases. The CDR3 runs to 18 residues. Germline V gene data show CDR1 as LNHDA and CDR2 as SQIVND (reference sequence). V was pared by 0 bases and J by 6 bases, with 10 bases of the junction left unmatched. The CDR3 DNA reads as TGTGCCAGTAGTATAGATCAGGGGGCCGGCGTGGGTAATTCACCCCTCCACTTT. This translates into CASSIDQGAGVGNSPLHF.

The V call is TRBV5-5, the J call TRBJ1-4; 8 bases are shared with TRBD1. The CDR3 totals 13 residues. V shed 4 bases, J shed 5 bases, and the junction held 1 base outside the gene matches. CDR1 is SGHKS and CDR2 is YYEKEE in the germline V gene (reference sequence). The CDR3 DNA reads as TGTGCCAGCAGCGGACAGGGAAATGAAAAACTGTTTTTT. As protein: CASSGQGNEKLFF.

The chain is built from TRBV7-2 and TRBJ2-4; a weak D match, TRBD1 (5 bases). Germline CDR1 reads SGHTA; CDR2 reads FQGNSA. V shed 5 bases and J shed 0 bases, with 8 bases lying between them. The CDR3 sequence is 14 residues long. CDR3 sequence (DNA): TGTGCCAGCAGCCTGACAGCAGCCAAAAACATTCAGTACTTC. This gives the protein CASSLTAAKNIQYF.

V is TRBV6-5 and J is TRBJ2-7, with TRBD1 as a possible D gene (7 bases). CDR1 is MNHEY, CDR2 SVGAGI, per germline. V dropped 0 bases and J dropped 1 base, with 13 bases sitting between them. This CDR3 is 16 amino acids long. The CDR3, as DNA: TGTGCCAGCAGTTACTCTGCGGGACAGTTGTCCTACGAGCAGTACTTC. Residues: CASSYSAGQLSYEQYF.

The chain carries TRBV5-1 and TRBJ1-2; the D gene is possibly TRBD1 (5 bases). The CDR3 runs to 13 residues. V was trimmed by 4 bases and J by 8 bases, leaving 15 bases between them. Germline loops: CDR1 SGHRS, CDR2 YFSETQ. The CDR3 DNA is TGCGCCAGCAGCCAGGGTCTTGGAGAGGGCTACACCTTC. This gives the protein CASSQGLGEGYTF.

The genes are TRBV30 and TRBJ1-1; 7 bases fit TRBD1. This CDR3 is 14 amino acids long. Germline-derived CDR1 and CDR2 are GTSNPN and SVGIG (reference sequence). The V segment lost 3 bases and the J segment 6 bases; nucleotides outside the gene matches: 10. The CDR3 loop reads CAWSRGNEISEAFF. The CDR3 nucleotides read TGTGCCTGGAGCAGGGGGAATGAGATTTCTGAAGCTTTCTTT.